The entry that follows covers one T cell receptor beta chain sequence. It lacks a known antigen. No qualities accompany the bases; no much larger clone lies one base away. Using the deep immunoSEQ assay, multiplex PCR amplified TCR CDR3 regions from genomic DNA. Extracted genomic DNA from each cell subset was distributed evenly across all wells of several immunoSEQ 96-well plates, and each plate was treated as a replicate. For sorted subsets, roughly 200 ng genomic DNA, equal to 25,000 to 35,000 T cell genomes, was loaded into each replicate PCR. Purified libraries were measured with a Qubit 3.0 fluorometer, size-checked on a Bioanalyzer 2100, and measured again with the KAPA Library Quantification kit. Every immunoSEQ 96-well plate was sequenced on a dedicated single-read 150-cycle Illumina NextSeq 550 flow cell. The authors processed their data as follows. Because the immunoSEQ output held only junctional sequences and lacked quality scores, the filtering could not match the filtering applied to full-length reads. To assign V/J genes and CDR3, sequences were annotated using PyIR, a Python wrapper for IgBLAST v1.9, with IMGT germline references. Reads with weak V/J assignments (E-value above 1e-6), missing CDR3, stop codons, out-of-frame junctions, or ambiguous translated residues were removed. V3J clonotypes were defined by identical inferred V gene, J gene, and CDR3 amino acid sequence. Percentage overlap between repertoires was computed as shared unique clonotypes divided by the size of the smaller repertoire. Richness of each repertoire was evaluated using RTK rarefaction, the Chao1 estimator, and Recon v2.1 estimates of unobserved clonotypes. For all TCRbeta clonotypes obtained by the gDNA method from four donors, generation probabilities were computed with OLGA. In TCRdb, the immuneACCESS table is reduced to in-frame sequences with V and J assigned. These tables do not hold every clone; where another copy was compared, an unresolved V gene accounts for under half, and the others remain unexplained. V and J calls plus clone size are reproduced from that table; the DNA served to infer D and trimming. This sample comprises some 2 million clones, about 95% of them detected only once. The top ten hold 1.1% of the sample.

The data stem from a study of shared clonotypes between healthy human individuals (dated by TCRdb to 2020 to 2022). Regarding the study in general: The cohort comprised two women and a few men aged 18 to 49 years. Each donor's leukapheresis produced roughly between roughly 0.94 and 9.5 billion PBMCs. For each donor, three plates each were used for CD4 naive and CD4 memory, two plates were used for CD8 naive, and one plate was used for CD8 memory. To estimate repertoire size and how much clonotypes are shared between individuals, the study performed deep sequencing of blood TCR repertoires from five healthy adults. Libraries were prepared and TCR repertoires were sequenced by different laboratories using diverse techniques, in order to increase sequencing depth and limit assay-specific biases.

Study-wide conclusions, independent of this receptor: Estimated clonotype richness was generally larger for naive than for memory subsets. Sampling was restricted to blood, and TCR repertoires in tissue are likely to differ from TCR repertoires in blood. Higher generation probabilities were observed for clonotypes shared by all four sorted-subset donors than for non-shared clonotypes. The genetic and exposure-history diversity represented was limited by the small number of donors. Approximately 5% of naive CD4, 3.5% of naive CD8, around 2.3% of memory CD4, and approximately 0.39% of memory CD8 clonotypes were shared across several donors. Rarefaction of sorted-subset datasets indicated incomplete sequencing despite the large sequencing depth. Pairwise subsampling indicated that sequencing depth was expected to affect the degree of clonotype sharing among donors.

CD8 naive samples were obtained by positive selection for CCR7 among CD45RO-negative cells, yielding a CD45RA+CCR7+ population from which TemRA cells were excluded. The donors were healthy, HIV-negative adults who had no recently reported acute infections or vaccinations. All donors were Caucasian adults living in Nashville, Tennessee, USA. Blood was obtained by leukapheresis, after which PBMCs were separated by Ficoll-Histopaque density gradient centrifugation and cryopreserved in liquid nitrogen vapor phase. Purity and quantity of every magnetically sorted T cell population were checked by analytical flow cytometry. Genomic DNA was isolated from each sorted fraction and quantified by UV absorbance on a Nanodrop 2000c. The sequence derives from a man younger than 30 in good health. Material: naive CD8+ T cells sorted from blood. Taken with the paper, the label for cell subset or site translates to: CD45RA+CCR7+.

CDR3 reads: CASSEARGDGRRKLFF. The sequence in DNA is TGTGCCAGCAGTGAAGCGCGTGGGGATGGTAGGAGAAAACTGTTTTTT. The rearranged segments are TRBV2 and TRBJ1-4; the D gene remains uncertain. CDR1 is given as SNHLY and CDR2 as FYNNEI, both from the germline V gene. The trim is 0 bases for V and 10 bases for J, with a gap of 18 bases between the germline ends. The CDR3 starts with the cysteine, ends with the phenylalanine, and has 16 residues. Here the CDR3 DNA is all that survives: 48 bases in frame from base 1.